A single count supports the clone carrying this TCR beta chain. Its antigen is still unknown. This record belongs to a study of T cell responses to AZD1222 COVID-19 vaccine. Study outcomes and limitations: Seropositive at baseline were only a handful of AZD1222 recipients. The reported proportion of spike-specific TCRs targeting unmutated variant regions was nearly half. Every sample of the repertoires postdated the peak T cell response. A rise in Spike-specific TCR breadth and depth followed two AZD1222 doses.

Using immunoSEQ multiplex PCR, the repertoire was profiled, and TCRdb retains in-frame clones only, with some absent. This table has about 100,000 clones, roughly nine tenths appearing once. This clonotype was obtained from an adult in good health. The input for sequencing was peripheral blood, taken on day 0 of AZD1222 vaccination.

In DNA, the CDR3 is TGTGCCAGCAGTTTAGAGGGGGCGTCTAATGAAAAACTGTTTTTT. It yields the protein CASSLEGASNEKLFF. V and J are TRBV28 and TRBJ1-4; 7 bases are shared with TRBD1. V dropped 2 bases and J dropped 3; count of bases not matched to a gene: 3. The CDR3 has 15 amino acids. CDR1 and CDR2 from the germline V gene are MDHEN and SYDVKM.